The 15 T cell receptor beta chains in this list originate from one sample, sequenced in a study of CXCR3-negative and CXCR3-positive naive CD8 T cells. Carrying UMI labels, the TRB cDNA libraries were prepared through 5' RACE. TCRdb reanalyzed the 5' RACE reads and collapses them to one entry per CDR3 protein, without DNA. The sample's table shows tens of thousands of distinct CDR3 sequences. Sequencing was done on a sample of naive CXCR3- CD8+ T cells from blood. The subset is: CD45RO-CCR7+CD27+CD95- naive CD8+ T cells lacking CXCR3 (TNR3-). The receptors were sampled from a human donor in good health. Some clones in this sample may be carry-over from other donors' samples.

The rearrangement links TRBV19 to TRBJ1-2. Germline V gene data show CDR1 as LNHDA and CDR2 as SQIVND (reference sequence). The CDR3 sequence is 17 residues long. CDR3 sequence reads: CASTELEFEFGAYGYTF.

This sequence joins TRBV3-1 and TRBJ2-1; lacking DNA, the TRBD1 call made by TCRdb goes unchecked. Germline CDR1 and CDR2: LGHDT and YNNKEL (reference sequence). The CDR3 is made up of 16 amino acids. The CDR3 is CASSQPLVDRYNEQFF.

The chain joins TRBV7-9 to TRBJ2-1; TCRdb proposes TRBD2, but this gene call is untestable without DNA. Germline CDR1 is SEHNR and CDR2 is FQNEAQ (reference sequence). CDR3 length equals 13 residues. This chain's CDR3 is CASSLQGTPEQFF.

The chain recombines TRBV2 with TRBJ2-3; TCRdb proposes TRBD2, but this gene call is untestable without DNA. The CDR3 spans 16 residues. From germline, CDR1 is SNHLY and CDR2 FYNNEI. The CDR3 reads CASLDRTSGAYDTQYF.

The rearrangement links TRBV20-1 to TRBJ2-2. This CDR3 is 12 amino acids long. Per germline, CDR1 DFQATT and CDR2 SNEGSKA (reference sequence). The CDR3 spells CSASRNTGELFF.

This chain connects TRBV15 to TRBJ2-3; with no DNA, the TCRdb D assignment of TRBD1 cannot be verified. The CDR3 runs 16 residues. Per germline, CDR1 LNHNV and CDR2 YYDKDF (reference sequence). The CDR3 region is CATSRNRLHSTDTQYF.

V and J are TRBV12-3 or TRBV12-4 and TRBJ2-1; TCRdb outputs TRBD1, but without DNA this stays unchecked. The CDR3 has 12 residues. The CDR3 sequence is CASRYYRNEQFF.

J is TRBJ2-2 and V is TRBV29-1. This CDR3 has 14 residues. Germline-derived CDR1 and CDR2 are SQVTM and ANQGSEA. This chain's CDR3 is CSVGREMNTGELFF.

V is TRBV7-2 and J is TRBJ2-3; without DNA, the TCRdb call of TRBD2 cannot be checked. Germline CDR1 reads SGHTA; CDR2 reads FQGNSA. CDR3 size: 13 residues. CDR3 in amino acids: CALRLGGADTQYF. The full variable domain, rest sourced from reference TRBV7-2 and TRBJ2-3, is GAGVSQSPSNKVTEKGKDVELRCDPISGHTALYWYRQSLGQGLEFLIYFQGNSAPDKSGLPSDRFSAERTGGSVSTLTIQRTQQEDSAVYLCALRLGGADTQYFGPGTRLTVL.

This chain joins TRBV7-9 and TRBJ2-1. Germline CDR1 reads SEHNR; CDR2 reads FQNEAQ (reference sequence). The CDR3 covers 16 residues. CDR3 sequence reads: CASSSLHRGPYNEQFF. The complete variable domain, with remaining parts taken from reference TRBV7-9 and TRBJ2-1, reads DTGVSQNPRHKITKRGQNVTFRCDPISEHNRLYWYRQTLGQGPEFLTYFQNEAQLEKSRLLSDRFSAERPKGSFSTLEIQRTEQGDSAMYLCASSSLHRGPYNEQFFGPGTRLTVL.

The chain is built from TRBV20-1 and TRBJ2-5; the TRBD2 assignment by TCRdb is unverifiable without DNA. Germline V CDR1 and CDR2: DFQATT, SNEGSKA (reference sequence). This CDR3 region has 15 residues. The chain's CDR3 is CSAISLISPPETQYF.

The chain joins TRBV20-1 to TRBJ2-7; TCRdb proposes TRBD1, but this gene call is untestable without DNA. The CDR3 length is 13 residues. Germline CDR1 reads DFQATT; CDR2 reads SNEGSKA (reference sequence). The CDR3: CSASGTGTYEQYF.

J is TRBJ2-7 and V is TRBV6-6; there is no DNA to check the TCRdb D call of TRBD1. Looked up from germline, CDR1 is MNHNY and CDR2 is SVGAGI (reference sequence). This CDR3 comprises 12 residues. CDR3 sequence: CASSYPGREQYF.

The V gene is TRBV29-1, the J gene TRBJ2-7; TCRdb outputs TRBD1, but without DNA this stays unchecked. The CDR3 has 15 residues. CDR1 and CDR2 from the germline V gene are SQVTM and ANQGSEA. The CDR3 loop is CSETRAGHSSYEQYF.

The chain combines TRBV6-5 with TRBJ2-3; TCRdb calls TRBD1, which cannot be checked without DNA. The CDR3 covers 14 residues. The V gene's germline CDR1 is MNHEY and CDR2 SVGAGI. The CDR3 loop is CASSYDRVTDTQYF.